Detailed here is one T cell receptor beta chain. Its target is unknown. The sample is drawn from a study of T cell repertoires in cytomegalovirus infection. Study-level information: Evidence of both CMV infection and a matching HLA type came from public TCR beta signatures.

TCRdb fed the reads into MiXCR, producing one record per CDR3 protein. The sample carries approximately 200,000 distinct CDR3 sequences, roughly 27% recorded once. With V trimmed by 3 bases and J by 1 base, 6 bases remained unmatched. Germline V gene sequence: CDR1 SGHKS, CDR2 YYEKEE (reference sequence). The CDR3 runs 15 residues. Study-level findings and limits: Public TCR beta family frequency separated CMV-and-HLA carriers, including in an independent cohort. Dominating the ex vivo response were TCR beta clonotypes that were CMV-specific and HLA-C-restricted.

This receptor was identified in a human donor in good health (CMV status not recorded). Some clones in this sample may be carry-over from other donors' samples. This chain links TRBV5-5 with TRBJ2-7; the match to TRBD1 covers 8 bases. Sequenced material: PBMCs. CDR3 protein: CASSYGQGVSYEQYF. In DNA, the CDR3 is TGTGCCAGCAGCTACGGACAGGGTGTATCCTACGAGCAGTACTTC.